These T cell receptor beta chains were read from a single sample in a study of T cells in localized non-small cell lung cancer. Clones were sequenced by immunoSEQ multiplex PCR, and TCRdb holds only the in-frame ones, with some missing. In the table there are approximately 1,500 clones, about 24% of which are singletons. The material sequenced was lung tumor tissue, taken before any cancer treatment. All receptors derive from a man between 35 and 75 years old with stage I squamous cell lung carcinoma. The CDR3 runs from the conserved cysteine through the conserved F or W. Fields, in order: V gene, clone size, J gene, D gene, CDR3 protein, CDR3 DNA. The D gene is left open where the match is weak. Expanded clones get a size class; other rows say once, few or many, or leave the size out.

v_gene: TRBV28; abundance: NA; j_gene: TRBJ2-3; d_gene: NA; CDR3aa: CASSQPPLTDTQYF; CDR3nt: TGTGCCAGCAGCCAACCGCCTCTCACAGATACGCAGTATTTT
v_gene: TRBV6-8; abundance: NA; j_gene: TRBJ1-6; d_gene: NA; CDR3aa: CASRGGKGLNSPLHF; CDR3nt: TGTGCCAGCCGAGGAGGAAAAGGGTTGAATTCACCCCTCCACTTT
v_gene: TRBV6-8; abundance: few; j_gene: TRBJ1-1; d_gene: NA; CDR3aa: CASSVQGLEAFF; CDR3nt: TGTGCCAGCTCGGTACAGGGCCTTGAAGCTTTCTTT
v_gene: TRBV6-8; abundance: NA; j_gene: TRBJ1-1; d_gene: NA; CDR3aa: CASSYVESGTAFF; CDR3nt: TGTGCCAGCAGTTACGTAGAATCCGGGACGGCTTTCTTT
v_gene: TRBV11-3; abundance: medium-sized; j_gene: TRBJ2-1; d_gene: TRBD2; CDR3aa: CASRWRGVPAVEQFF; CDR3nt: TGTGCCAGCAGGTGGCGGGGGGTCCCGGCGGTCGAGCAGTTCTTC
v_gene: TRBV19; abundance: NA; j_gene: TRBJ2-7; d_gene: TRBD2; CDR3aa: CASSISSGVTYEQYF; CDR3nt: TGTGCCAGTAGTATTTCGAGCGGGGTCACCTACGAGCAGTACTTC
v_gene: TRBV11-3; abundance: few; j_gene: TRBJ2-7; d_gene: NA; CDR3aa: CASSGPSRPYEQYF; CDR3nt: TGTGCCAGCAGCGGGCCCTCTAGGCCCTACGAGCAGTACTTC
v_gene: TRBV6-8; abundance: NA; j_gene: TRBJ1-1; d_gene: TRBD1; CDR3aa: CASRTSVRGRVTEAFF; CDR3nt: TGTGCCAGCAGGACCTCGGTTAGGGGGCGGGTCACTGAAGCTTTCTTT
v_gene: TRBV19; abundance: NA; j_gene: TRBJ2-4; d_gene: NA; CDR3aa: CASSIQGIQYF; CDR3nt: TGTGCCAGTAGTATTCAGGGCATTCAGTACTTC
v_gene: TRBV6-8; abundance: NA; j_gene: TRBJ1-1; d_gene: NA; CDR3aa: CASSPTANTEAFF; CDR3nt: TGTGCCAGCAGTCCGACGGCCAACACTGAAGCTTTCTTT
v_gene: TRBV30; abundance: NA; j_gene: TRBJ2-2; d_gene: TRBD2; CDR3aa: CAWRRPSGRAWNSGELFF; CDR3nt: TGTGCCTGGAGGAGGCCTAGCGGGAGGGCCTGGAATAGCGGGGAGCTGTTTTTT
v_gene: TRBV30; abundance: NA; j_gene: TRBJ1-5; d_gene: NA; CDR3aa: CAWSVRGQPRPQHF; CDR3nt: TGTGCCTGGAGTGTACGAGGTCAGCCTCGGCCCCAGCATTTT
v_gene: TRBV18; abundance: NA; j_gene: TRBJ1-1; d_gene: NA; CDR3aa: CASSPEGPVPFLAFF; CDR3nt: TGTGCCAGCTCACCAGAAGGCCCCGTCCCCTTTCTGGCTTTCTTT
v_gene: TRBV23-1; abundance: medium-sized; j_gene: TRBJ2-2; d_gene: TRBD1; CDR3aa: CASSRQGETGELFF; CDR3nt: TGCGCCAGCAGCCGACAGGGAGAGACCGGGGAGCTGTTTTTT
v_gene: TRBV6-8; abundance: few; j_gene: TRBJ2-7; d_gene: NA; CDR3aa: CASSQPGTLKLSLYEQYF; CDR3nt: TGTGCCAGCAGTCAACCCGGGACTTTAAAGCTGTCGCTATACGAGCAGTACTTC
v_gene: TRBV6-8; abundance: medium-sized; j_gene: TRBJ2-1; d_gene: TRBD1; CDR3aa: CASSPQTGTYNEQFF; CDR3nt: TGTGCCAGCAGTCCGCAGACAGGGACCTACAATGAGCAGTTCTTC
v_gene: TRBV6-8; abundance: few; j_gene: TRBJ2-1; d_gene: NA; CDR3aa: CASSRLTNEQFF; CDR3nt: TGTGCCAGCAGTAGATTGACGAATGAGCAGTTCTTC
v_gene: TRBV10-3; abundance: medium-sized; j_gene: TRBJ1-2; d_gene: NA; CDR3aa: CAISESKGSYGYTF; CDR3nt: TGTGCCATCAGTGAGTCAAAGGGCAGCTATGGCTACACCTTC
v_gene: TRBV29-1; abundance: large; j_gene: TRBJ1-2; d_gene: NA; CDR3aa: CSVEWGNYGYTF; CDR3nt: TGCAGCGTTGAATGGGGGAACTATGGCTACACCTTC